This paragraph covers one TCR beta chain sequence. Germline loops: CDR1 LNHDA, CDR2 SQIVND (reference sequence). CDR3 length equals 14 residues. V gave up 8 bases and J gave up 1 base; unmatched junction bases: 2. The record originates from a study of blood T cell repertoires in COVID-19. TCRdb's table, derived via immunoSEQ multiplex PCR, lists solely in-frame clones and lacks some. The table lists tens of thousands of clones, around 88% of them singletons. The sequencing sample was made of peripheral blood. V usage is TRBV19 and J usage is TRBJ2-2; 9 bases fit TRBD2. The source is a human donor in a cohort sampled during active COVID-19. This CDR3 reads CASWRGGNTGELFF. The DNA for the CDR3 is TGTGCCAGTTGGCGGGGGGGGAACACCGGGGAGCTGTTTTTT.